This T cell receptor beta chain was identified during a study of T cells in Graves' hyperthyroidism and ophthalmopathy. General study points: Blood also carried most thyroid clonotypes expanded above 0.001. Separating ophthalmopathy from stable hyperthyroidism was achieved by a 13 V-J model.

V shed 6 bases, J shed 7 bases, and the junction held 10 bases outside the gene matches. The CDR3 has 15 residues. From RNA transcripts, TCR beta CDR3 regions were amplified. Primed by the HTBI set, a first-round RT-PCR was run on the TCR CDR3. MiXCR, run by TCRdb on the multiplex PCR reads, gives a single entry per CDR3 protein. The sample lists some 510,000 distinct CDR3 sequences; roughly 46% were seen once. Graves' hyperthyroidism without ophthalmopathy progression within 18 months was termed stable. For the diagnoses, clinical symptoms, serum thyroxine and TRAb, thyroid ultrasound and orbital computed tomography were used. Regarding this clonotype: Its antigen is not known.

Sequencing was done on a sample of peripheral blood or thyroid tissue (not recorded which). The V and J genes are TRBV12-3 or TRBV12-4 and TRBJ1-5; 9 positions agree with TRBD1. This TCR was recovered from a woman aged 18 to 35 with Graves' hyperthyroidism. As DNA, the CDR3 is TGTGCCAGCAGCCTTGGGACAGGGCAAGGACAGCCCCAGCATTTT. As protein: CASSLGTGQGQPQHF.